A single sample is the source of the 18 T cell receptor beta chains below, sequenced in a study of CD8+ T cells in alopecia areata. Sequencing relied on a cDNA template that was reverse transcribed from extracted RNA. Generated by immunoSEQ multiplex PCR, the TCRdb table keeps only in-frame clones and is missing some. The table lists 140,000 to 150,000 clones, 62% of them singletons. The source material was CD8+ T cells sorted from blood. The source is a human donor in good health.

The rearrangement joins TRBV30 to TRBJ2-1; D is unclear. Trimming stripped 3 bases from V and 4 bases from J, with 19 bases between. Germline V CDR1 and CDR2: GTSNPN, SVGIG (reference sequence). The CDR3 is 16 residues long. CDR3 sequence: CAWRFRGATKYNEQFF. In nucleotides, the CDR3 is TGTGCCTGGAGATTCCGAGGAGCGACCAAGTACAATGAGCAGTTCTTC.

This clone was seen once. The CDR3 here is CASSKIFVGDQETQYF. CDR3 bases: TGTGCCAGCAGCAAGATATTCGTCGGAGACCAAGAGACCCAGTACTTC. The rearrangement uses TRBV5-6 and TRBJ2-5; no reliable D call. Trimming cost V 4 bases and J 0 bases, with 16 bases left between them. The CDR3 covers 16 residues. From germline, CDR1 is SGHDT and CDR2 YYEEEE.

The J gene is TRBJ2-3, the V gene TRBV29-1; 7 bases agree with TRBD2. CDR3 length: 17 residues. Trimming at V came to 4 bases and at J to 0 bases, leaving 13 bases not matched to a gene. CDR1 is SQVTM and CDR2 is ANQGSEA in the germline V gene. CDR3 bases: TGCAGCGTTGGATTGAAACCGGGACTACTTAGCACAGATACGCAGTATTTT. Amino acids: CSVGLKPGLLSTDTQYF.

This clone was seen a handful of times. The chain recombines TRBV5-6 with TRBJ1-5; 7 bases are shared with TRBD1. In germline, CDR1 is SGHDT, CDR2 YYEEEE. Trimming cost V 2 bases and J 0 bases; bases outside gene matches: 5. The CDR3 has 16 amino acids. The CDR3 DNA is TGTGCCAGCAGCTTCGGGACAGCTTATAGCAATCAGCCCCAGCATTTT. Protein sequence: CASSFGTAYSNQPQHF. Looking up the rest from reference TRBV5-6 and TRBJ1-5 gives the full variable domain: DAGVTQSPTHLIKTRGQQVTLRCSPKSGHDTVSWYQQALGQGPQFIFQYYEEEERQRGNFPDRFSGHQFPNYSSELNVNALLLGDSALYLCASSFGTAYSNQPQHFGDGTRLSIL.

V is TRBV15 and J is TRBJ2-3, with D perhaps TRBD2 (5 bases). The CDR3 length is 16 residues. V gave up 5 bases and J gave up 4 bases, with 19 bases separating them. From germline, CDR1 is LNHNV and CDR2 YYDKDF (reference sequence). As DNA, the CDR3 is TGTGCCACCAGCCTGGCGGGCGTTTGGATCGCAGATACGCAGTATTTT. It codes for CATSLAGVWIADTQYF.

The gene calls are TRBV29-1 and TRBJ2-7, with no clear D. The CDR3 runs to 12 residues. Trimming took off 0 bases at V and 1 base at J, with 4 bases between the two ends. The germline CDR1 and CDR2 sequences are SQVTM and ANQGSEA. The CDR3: CSVEEESYEQYF. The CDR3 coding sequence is TGCAGCGTTGAAGAGGAGTCCTACGAGCAGTACTTC.

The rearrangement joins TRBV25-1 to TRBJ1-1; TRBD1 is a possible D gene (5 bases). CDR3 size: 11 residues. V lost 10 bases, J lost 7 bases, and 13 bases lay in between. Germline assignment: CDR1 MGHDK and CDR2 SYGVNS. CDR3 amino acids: CATYTGGEAFF. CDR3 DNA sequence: TGTGCCACCTACACCGGGGGTGAAGCTTTCTTT.

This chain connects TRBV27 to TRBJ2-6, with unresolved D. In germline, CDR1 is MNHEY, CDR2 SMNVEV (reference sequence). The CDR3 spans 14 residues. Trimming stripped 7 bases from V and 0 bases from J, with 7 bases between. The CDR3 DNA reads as TGTGCCAGCAAATTCCACTCTGGGGCCAACGTCCTGACTTTC. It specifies CASKFHSGANVLTF.

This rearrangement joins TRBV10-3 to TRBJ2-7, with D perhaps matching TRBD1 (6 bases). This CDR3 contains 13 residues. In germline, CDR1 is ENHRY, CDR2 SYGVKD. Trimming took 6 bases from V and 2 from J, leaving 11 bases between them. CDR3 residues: CAISQDRAYEQYF. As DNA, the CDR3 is TGTGCCATCAGCCAGGACAGAGCCTACGAGCAGTACTTC.

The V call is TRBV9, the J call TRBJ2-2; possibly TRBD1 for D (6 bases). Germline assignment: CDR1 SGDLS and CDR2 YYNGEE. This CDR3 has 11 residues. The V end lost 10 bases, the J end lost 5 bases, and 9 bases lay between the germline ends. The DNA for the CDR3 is TGTGCCTCACAGGGTACCGGGGAGCTGTTTTTT. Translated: CASQGTGELFF.

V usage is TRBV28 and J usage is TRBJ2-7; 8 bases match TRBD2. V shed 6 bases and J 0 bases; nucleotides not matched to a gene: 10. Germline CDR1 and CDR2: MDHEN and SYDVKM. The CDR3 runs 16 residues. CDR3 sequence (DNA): TGTGCCAGCAGCACCCCGGGGGGGCAACCCTCCTACGAGCAGTACTTC. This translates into CASSTPGGQPSYEQYF.

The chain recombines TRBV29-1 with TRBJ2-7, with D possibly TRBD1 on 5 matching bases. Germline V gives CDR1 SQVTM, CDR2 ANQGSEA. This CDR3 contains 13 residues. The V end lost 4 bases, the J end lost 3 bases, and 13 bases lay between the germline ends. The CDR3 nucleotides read TGCAGCGTTGCTACCCAGACAGTCTACGAGCAGTACTTC. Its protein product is CSVATQTVYEQYF.

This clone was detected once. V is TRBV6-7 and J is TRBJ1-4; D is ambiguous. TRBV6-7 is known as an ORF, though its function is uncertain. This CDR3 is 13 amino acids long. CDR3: CSDLIATNEKLFF. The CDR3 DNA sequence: TGTTCCGATCTGATTGCAACTAATGAAAAACTGTTTTTT.

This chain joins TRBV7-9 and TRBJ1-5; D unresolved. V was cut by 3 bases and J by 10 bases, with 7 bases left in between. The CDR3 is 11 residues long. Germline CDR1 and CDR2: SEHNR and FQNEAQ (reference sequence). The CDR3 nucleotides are TGTGCCAGCAGCTTGGTTAGTCCCCAGCATTTT. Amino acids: CASSLVSPQHF.

The CDR3 spells CASSLLQGQETQYF. The CDR3 DNA reads as TGTGCCAGCAGTTTACTACAGGGACAAGAGACCCAGTACTTC. The chain carries TRBV27 and TRBJ2-5; tentatively, D is TRBD1 (6 bases). Germline V gives CDR1 MNHEY, CDR2 SMNVEV (reference sequence). This CDR3 has 14 amino acids. Trimming stripped 2 bases from V and 2 bases from J, with 9 bases between.

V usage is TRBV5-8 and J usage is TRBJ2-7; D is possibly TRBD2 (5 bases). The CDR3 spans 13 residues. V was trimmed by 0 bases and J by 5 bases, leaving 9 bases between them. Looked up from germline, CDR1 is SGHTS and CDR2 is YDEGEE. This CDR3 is CASSLEGGNEQYF. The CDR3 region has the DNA TGTGCCAGCAGCTTGGAAGGAGGTAACGAGCAGTACTTC.

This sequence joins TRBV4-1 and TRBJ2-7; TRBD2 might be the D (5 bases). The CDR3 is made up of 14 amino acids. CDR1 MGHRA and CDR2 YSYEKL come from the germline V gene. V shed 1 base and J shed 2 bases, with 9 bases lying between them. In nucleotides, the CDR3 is TGCGCCAGCAGCCAAGTTTCCGGGACCTACGAGCAGTACTTC. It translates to CASSQVSGTYEQYF.

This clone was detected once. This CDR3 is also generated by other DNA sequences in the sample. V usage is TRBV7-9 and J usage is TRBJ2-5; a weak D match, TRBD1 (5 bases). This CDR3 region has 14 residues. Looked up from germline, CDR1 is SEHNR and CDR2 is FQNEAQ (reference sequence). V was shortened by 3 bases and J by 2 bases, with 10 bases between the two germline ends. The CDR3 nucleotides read TGTGCCAGCAGCTTTCGACAGCTTCAAGAGACCCAGTACTTC. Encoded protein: CASSFRQLQETQYF.